This T cell receptor beta chain was obtained from a study of shared clonotypes between healthy human individuals. CDR1 SGHNT and CDR2 YENEEA come from the germline V gene. Trimming took off 8 bases at V and 1 base at J, with 15 bases between the two ends. The CDR3 has 15 residues. Only CD45RO-negative cells positively selected for CCR7 counted as naive CD8 cells, so terminally differentiated effector memory CD45RA+ cells were excluded. Several immunoSEQ plates received, in even portions, the genomic DNA of each subset. Assay used: immunoSEQ multiplex PCR; TCRdb lists only in-frame clones, some missing. In the table there are about 590,000 clones, over 95% of which are singletons.

The chain links TRBV11-3 to TRBJ1-5, with D uncertain. The receptor's source is a woman aged 25 to 39 in good health. What was sequenced was naive CD8+ T cells sorted from blood. The CDR3 DNA sequence: TGTGCCAGCCTACCGGGGTCCGTAAGCAATCAGCCCCAGCATTTT. Amino acid sequence: CASLPGSVSNQPQHF.